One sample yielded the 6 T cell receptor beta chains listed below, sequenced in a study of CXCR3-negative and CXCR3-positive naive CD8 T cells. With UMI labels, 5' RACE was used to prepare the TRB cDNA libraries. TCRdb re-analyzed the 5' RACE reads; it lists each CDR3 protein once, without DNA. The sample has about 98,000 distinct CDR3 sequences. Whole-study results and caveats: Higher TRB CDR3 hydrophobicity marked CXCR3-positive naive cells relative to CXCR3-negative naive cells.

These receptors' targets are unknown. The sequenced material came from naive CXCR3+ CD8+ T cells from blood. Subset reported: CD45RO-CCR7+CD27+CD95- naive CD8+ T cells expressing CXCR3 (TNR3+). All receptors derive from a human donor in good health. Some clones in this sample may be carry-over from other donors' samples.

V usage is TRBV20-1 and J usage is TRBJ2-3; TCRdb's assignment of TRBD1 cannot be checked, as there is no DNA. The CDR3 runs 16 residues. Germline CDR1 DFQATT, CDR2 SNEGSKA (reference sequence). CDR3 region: CSAPTRQETSTDTQYF.

The CDR3 loop is CASSYSTSRGGYNEQFF. The chain links TRBV6-2 or TRBV6-3 to TRBJ2-1. Germline V CDR1 and CDR2: MNHEY, SVGEGT. CDR3 length equals 17 residues.

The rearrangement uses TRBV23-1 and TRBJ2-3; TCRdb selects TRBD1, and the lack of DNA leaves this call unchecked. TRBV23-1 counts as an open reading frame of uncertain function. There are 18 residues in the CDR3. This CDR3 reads CASSQSPTGGARTDTQYF.

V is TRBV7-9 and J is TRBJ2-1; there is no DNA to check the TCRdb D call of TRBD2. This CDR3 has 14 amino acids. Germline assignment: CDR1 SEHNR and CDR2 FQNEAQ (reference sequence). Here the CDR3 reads CASPGLGIADEQFF.

CDR3 region: CASSPNGGNNEQFF. The chain has TRBV7-9 and TRBJ2-1; TCRdb indicates TRBD1, and absent DNA this call remains unverified. Germline CDR1 SEHNR, CDR2 FQNEAQ (reference sequence). The CDR3 spans 14 residues.

The CDR3 protein is CAISGRGTGGDYEQYF. The chain is built from TRBV10-3 and TRBJ2-7; no DNA is available, so the TRBD1 call from TCRdb remains unchecked. CDR1 and CDR2 (germline): ENHRY, SYGVKD. The CDR3 is 16 amino acids.